Below, 32 T cell receptor beta chains from the same sample are listed, as sequenced in a study of blood T cell repertoires in COVID-19. Assay used: immunoSEQ multiplex PCR; TCRdb lists only in-frame clones, some missing. In the table there are over 120,000 clones, roughly 81% of which are singletons. Source material: peripheral blood. All receptors derive from a human donor with acute or convalescent COVID-19. The donor label of this sample is uncertain.

This chain connects TRBV19 to TRBJ1-2; D uncertain. The CDR3 length is 14 residues. V was pared by 3 bases and J by 4 bases, with 12 bases between. CDR1 and CDR2 from the germline V gene are LNHDA and SQIVND (reference sequence). CDR3 in amino acids: CASSISQTIYGYTF. The CDR3 DNA follows: TGTGCCAGTAGTATTTCACAGACCATCTATGGCTACACCTTC.

The V and J genes are TRBV10-3 and TRBJ2-3; perhaps TRBD1 as D (7 bases). This CDR3 is built from 14 residues. Trimming stripped 7 bases from V and 2 bases from J, with 13 bases between. The germline V gene has CDR1 ENHRY and CDR2 SYGVKD. The CDR3 DNA sequence: TGTGCCATCAAGGACAGGAGGGACACAGATACGCAGTATTTT. Translated: CAIKDRRDTDTQYF.

This clone occurred once. V gene TRBV5-4 combines with J gene TRBJ1-4; 7 bases align to TRBD1. This CDR3 has 13 amino acids. The germline V gene encodes CDR1 SGHNT and CDR2 YYREEE (reference sequence). With V trimmed by 2 bases and J by 7 bases, 2 bases remained unmatched. In DNA, the CDR3 is TGTGCCAGCAGCTTAAGACAGGGTGAAAAACTGTTTTTT. This encodes CASSLRQGEKLFF.

This sequence joins TRBV7-2 and TRBJ2-1; 10 nucleotides agree with TRBD1. CDR1 is SGHTA, CDR2 FQGNSA, per germline. CDR3 length: 18 residues. V shed 4 bases and J 9 bases; nucleotides not matched to a gene: 18. The CDR3 DNA follows: TGTGCCAGCAGCTCCCCAGGAATCGCCGGGACAGGGGTCAGTGAGCAGTTCTTC. This sequence encodes CASSSPGIAGTGVSEQFF.

This clone was recorded only once. This chain uses TRBV15 with TRBJ2-1; D possibly corresponds to TRBD2 (5 bases). Trimming stripped 0 bases from V and 5 bases from J, with 8 bases between. Germline CDR1 reads LNHNV; CDR2 reads YYDKDF (reference sequence). The CDR3 is 14 residues long. CDR3 nucleotide sequence: TGTGCCACCAGCAGAGATCTAGCAGACAATGAGCAGTTCTTC. It translates to CATSRDLADNEQFF.

To note about this clone: A junction boundary mismatches the germline segment, possibly from a read error. The V and J genes are TRBV7-7 and TRBJ2-2; no definite D call. CDR1 is SSHAT, CDR2 FNYEAQ, per germline (reference sequence). The CDR3 is 16 amino acids. The CDR3 nucleotides read TGTGCTAGCAGCTTAGGTGCAGGCACGAACACCGGGGAGCTGTTTTTT. Translating gives CASSLGAGTNTGELFF.

This chain connects TRBV4-3 to TRBJ1-4; 7 bases agree with TRBD1. This CDR3 spans 15 amino acids. The germline V gene has CDR1 LGHNA and CDR2 YSLEER. The V segment lost 0 bases and the J segment 4 bases; nucleotides outside the gene matches: 2. The DNA for the CDR3 is TGCGCCAGCAGCCAAGACGGGACAGTTAATGAAAAACTGTTTTTT. Translation: CASSQDGTVNEKLFF.

The chain couples TRBV9 to TRBJ2-3; D gene ambiguous. The CDR3 spans 13 residues. V lost 7 bases and J lost 1, with 10 bases in between. CDR1 is SGDLS, CDR2 YYNGEE, per germline. CDR3 sequence (DNA): TGTGCCAGCTCTAGTTGGGGCACAGATACGCAGTATTTT. Its translation is CASSSWGTDTQYF.

The J gene is TRBJ1-2, the V gene TRBV6-2 or TRBV6-3; the D gene is possibly TRBD1 (5 bases). Between the trimmed V and J ends, which lost 0 bases and 2 bases, there was a span of 13 bases. The CDR3 runs to 16 residues. CDR1 is MNHEY and CDR2 is SVGEGT in the germline V gene. CDR3 loop: CASSYSPAGLNYGYTF. CDR3 bases: TGTGCCAGCAGTTACTCACCAGCAGGGCTGAACTATGGCTACACCTTC.

The chain links TRBV18 to TRBJ2-5; maybe TRBD2 (6 bases). This CDR3 comprises 13 residues. V was trimmed by 8 bases and J by 2 bases, leaving 12 bases between them. Germline V lookup: CDR1 KGHSH, CDR2 LQKENI. For the CDR3, the DNA is TGTGCCAGCGCGCCCGCGGGGCAAGAGACCCAGTACTTC. The encoded protein is CASAPAGQETQYF.

A few counts support this clone. This chain uses TRBV3-1 (or the pseudogene TRBV3-2) with TRBJ2-3; D is unclear. CDR3 length: 14 residues. Trimming removed 3 bases at V and 3 bases at J, with 10 bases between. Germline CDR1 reads LGHDT; CDR2 reads YNNKEL (reference sequence). CDR3 sequence reads: CASSHPLRTDTQYF. In DNA form, the CDR3 reads TGTGCCAGCAGCCACCCTCTTAGAACAGATACGCAGTATTTT.

The chain recombines TRBV6-5 with TRBJ1-2, with D possibly TRBD1 on 5 matching bases. This CDR3 comprises 14 residues. Germline loops: CDR1 MNHEY, CDR2 SVGAGI. The V end was cut by 7 bases, the J end by 1 base, with 13 bases between. CDR3 nucleotide sequence: TGTGCCAGCACCCCAGCGGGGGGTAACTATGGCTACACCTTC. Translated: CASTPAGGNYGYTF.

This rearrangement joins TRBV6-5 to TRBJ2-7; 7 bases are shared with TRBD1. Trimming at V came to 7 bases and at J to 7 bases, leaving 10 bases not matched to a gene. The CDR3 consists of 13 residues. CDR1 and CDR2 (germline): MNHEY, SVGAGI. The CDR3 loop reads CASIGTDPREQYF. The CDR3 region has the DNA TGTGCCAGCATTGGGACAGACCCTAGGGAGCAGTACTTC.

The rearrangement uses TRBV9 and TRBJ2-1; tentatively, D is TRBD1 (6 bases). CDR3 size: 15 residues. Germline V lookup: CDR1 SGDLS, CDR2 YYNGEE. With 0 bases removed from V and 0 bases from J, the gap between germline ends came to 7 bases. The CDR3: CASSVGDTSYNEQFF. The CDR3 DNA reads TGTGCCAGCAGCGTAGGGGACACCTCCTACAATGAGCAGTTCTTC.

For the CDR3, the DNA is TGTGCCAGCAGTTTAGGACGGGAAAATCAGCCCCAGCATTTT. It translates to CASSLGRENQPQHF. The chain is built from TRBV27 and TRBJ1-5; D uncertain. CDR3 length: 14 amino acids. Germline V lookup: CDR1 MNHEY, CDR2 SMNVEV (reference sequence). The V gene lost 2 bases and the J gene lost 4 bases, with 9 bases spanning the gap.

This chain connects TRBV7-8 to TRBJ2-4, with TRBD1 matching 7 bases. Germline V lookup: CDR1 SGHVS, CDR2 FQNEAQ. The CDR3 spans 13 residues. J lost 6 bases, V lost 5 bases, and 4 bases had no gene match. CDR3 in amino acids: CASSSRQGNIQYF. The CDR3 DNA is TGTGCCAGCAGCAGTCGACAGGGAAACATTCAGTACTTC.

The chain carries TRBV2 and TRBJ1-2, with D maybe TRBD1 (6 bases). The germline V gene has CDR1 SNHLY and CDR2 FYNNEI. Trimming stripped 10 bases from V and 4 bases from J, with 19 bases between. The CDR3 runs to 14 residues. CDR3 region: CATRGREGFYGYTF. The CDR3 DNA follows: TGTGCCACCAGGGGCAGGGAAGGGTTCTATGGCTACACCTTC.

The rearrangement uses TRBV7-6 and TRBJ2-1, with 12 bases matching TRBD2. CDR1 SGHVS and CDR2 FNYEAQ come from the germline V gene. Trimming at V came to 5 bases and at J to 1 base, leaving 6 bases not matched to a gene. The CDR3 loop spans 17 amino acids. This CDR3 is CASSPLAGGPSYNEQFF. CDR3 nucleotide sequence: TGTGCCAGCAGCCCCCTAGCGGGAGGGCCGTCCTACAATGAGCAGTTCTTC. The complete variable domain, with remaining parts taken from reference TRBV7-6 and TRBJ2-1, reads GAGVSQSPRYKVTKRGQDVALRCDPISGHVSLYWYRQALGQGPEFLTYFNYEAQQDKSGLPNDRFSAERPEGSISTLTIQRTEQRDSAMYRCASSPLAGGPSYNEQFFGPGTRLTVL.

The J gene is TRBJ2-3, the V gene TRBV6-5; 11 positions match TRBD1. Germline-derived CDR1 and CDR2 are MNHEY and SVGAGI. The CDR3 runs to 14 residues. Losses at the gene ends were 2 bases for V and 9 bases for J; bases not matched to a gene: 4. CDR3 sequence: CASSYGDRGTTQYF. The CDR3 region has the DNA TGTGCCAGCAGTTACGGGGACAGGGGGACGACGCAGTATTTT.

The chain carries TRBV6-2 or TRBV6-3 and TRBJ1-5, with D possibly matching TRBD1 (6 bases). V dropped 5 bases and J dropped 0 bases, with 8 bases sitting between them. The CDR3 extends over 14 amino acids. Germline loops: CDR1 MNHEY, CDR2 SVGEGT. CDR3 sequence: CASSNRVSNQPQHF. The CDR3 nucleotides read TGTGCCAGCAGTAACAGGGTTAGCAATCAGCCCCAGCATTTT.

The chain combines TRBV28 with TRBJ2-1; 8 bases are shared with TRBD1. The CDR3 has 14 amino acids. Germline V gene sequence: CDR1 MDHEN, CDR2 SYDVKM. V dropped 3 bases and J dropped 7; count of bases not matched to a gene: 5. The CDR3 coding sequence is TGTGCCAGCAGTTTGAGACAGGGGATAAATGAGCAGTTCTTC. Encoded protein: CASSLRQGINEQFF.

Notes on this clone: The junction departs from germline at one end; a sequencing error may be responsible. The V and J genes are TRBV13 and TRBJ2-2; D is unresolved. The CDR3 spans 12 residues. Germline V CDR1 and CDR2: PRHDT, FYEKMQ (reference sequence). The CDR3 loop is CASSVGYGELFF. The CDR3 coding sequence is TGTGCCAGCAGCGTAGGATACGGGGAGCTGTTTTTT.

The genes are TRBV15 and TRBJ2-1; perhaps TRBD1 as D (6 bases). Deletions cut 5 bases from V and 3 bases from J, with 14 bases between. The CDR3 sequence is 15 residues long. CDR1 and CDR2 (germline): LNHNV, YYDKDF (reference sequence). As DNA, the CDR3 is TGTGCCACCAGCCCAGGGGTCCTACTCTACAATGAGCAGTTCTTC. It yields the protein CATSPGVLLYNEQFF.

CDR3 in DNA: TGTGCCAGCTCACCGGGACAGGGAGGTTTGGACACCGGGGAGCTGTTTTTT. It translates to CASSPGQGGLDTGELFF. J is TRBJ2-2 and V is TRBV18, with 9 bases matching TRBD1. The CDR3 loop spans 17 amino acids. Germline V gives CDR1 KGHSH, CDR2 LQKENI. Trimming took 3 bases from V and 3 from J; bases not matched to a gene: 8.

This clone was counted only a few times. This chain links TRBV12-2 with TRBJ1-5. TRBV12-2 is classified as a pseudogene. This CDR3 has 14 residues. CDR3 sequence reads: CASRFKSSNQPQHF. CDR3 DNA: TGTGCAAGTCGCTTTAAGAGTAGCAATCAGCCCCAGCATTTT.

The chain is built from TRBV3-1 (or the pseudogene TRBV3-2) and TRBJ1-4, with 8 bases identical to TRBD1. The CDR3 is 18 amino acids. Germline V CDR1 and CDR2: LGHDT, YNNKEL (reference sequence). Losses at the gene ends were 3 bases for V and 8 bases for J; bases not matched to a gene: 17. In nucleotides, the CDR3 is TGTGCCAGCAGCCACTTCTCGAAAGGGGGGACAGGCAAGGAAAAACTGTTTTTT. Protein: CASSHFSKGGTGKEKLFF.

V usage is TRBV27 and J usage is TRBJ1-2; 7 bases match TRBD1. Trimming took 6 bases from V and 0 from J; bases not matched to a gene: 19. CDR1 and CDR2 (germline): MNHEY, SMNVEV (reference sequence). The CDR3 has 19 amino acids. CDR3 sequence (DNA): TGTGCCAGCAGACAGTCCGGCATCGTACAGGGGTTCTCTAACTATGGCTACACCTTC. Protein product: CASRQSGIVQGFSNYGYTF.

The chain recombines TRBV6-5 with TRBJ2-1, with 8 bases matching TRBD2. CDR3 length: 15 residues. V lost 3 bases, J lost 8 bases, and 9 bases stayed unmatched. From germline, CDR1 is MNHEY and CDR2 SVGAGI. CDR3 sequence (DNA): TGTGCCAGCAGTTATCTAAGCGGGGGATTGCATGAGCAGTTCTTC. It encodes CASSYLSGGLHEQFF.

V usage is TRBV7-2 and J usage is TRBJ1-2; D call uncertain. V was pared by 0 bases and J by 11 bases, with 13 bases between. The CDR3 spans 13 residues. Germline assignment: CDR1 SGHTA and CDR2 FQGNSA. The CDR3 DNA follows: TGTGCCAGCAGCTTAGCTAACCAAAGAGCTTACACCTTC. This codes for CASSLANQRAYTF.

The chain employs TRBV5-4 and TRBJ1-1; TRBD1 matches at 7 bases. CDR1 and CDR2 (germline): SGHNT, YYREEE (reference sequence). This CDR3 spans 15 amino acids. V was pared by 2 bases and J by 1 base, with 5 bases of the junction left unmatched. The CDR3, as DNA: TGTGCCAGCAGCTTAGACAGGGAATGGAACACTGAAGCTTTCTTT. Protein product: CASSLDREWNTEAFF.

The chain recombines TRBV9 with TRBJ1-1, with TRBD1 as a possible D gene (5 bases). The germline V and J ends were trimmed by 0 bases and 1 base, with 10 bases remaining between them. The germline gives CDR1 SGDLS, CDR2 YYNGEE. The length of the CDR3 is 15 residues. CDR3 nucleotide sequence: TGTGCCAGCAGCGTAGATGGGGCCCCGAACACTGAAGCTTTCTTT. The encoded protein is CASSVDGAPNTEAFF.

V is TRBV10-1 and J is TRBJ2-3; the match to TRBD2 covers 11 bases. J gave up 5 bases and V 7 bases, and 8 bases lay outside the gene matches. Germline V gene sequence: CDR1 WNHNN, CDR2 SYGVQD (reference sequence). The CDR3 length is 15 residues. The CDR3 here is CASTPTSGVQDTQYF. The CDR3 DNA reads as TGCGCCAGCACTCCGACTAGCGGGGTGCAAGATACGCAGTATTTT.